This TCR beta chain originates from a study of blood T cells in healthy people across ages. Overall study findings and caveats: More naive CD4+ cells and higher diversity marked long-lived donors relative to aged donors. Samples with more naive T cells showed higher observed beta diversity. Age advanced and TCR beta diversity per million T cells fell, roughly linearly.

Details on this clonotype: Its antigen is currently unknown.

Then a second PCR, running about 6 to 12 cycles, was carried out with a sample-barcoded 5' primer and a J-beta primer mix. Each CDR3 protein is one row after TCRdb ran MiXCR on the 5' RACE reads. The data hold some 900,000 distinct CDR3 sequences, with around 46% observed a single time. Caucasian, healthy and from Russia, the donors were aged between about 6 and 90. This clonotype was obtained from a man aged 30-40 years in good health. The source material was blood.

CDR3 residues: CASSLSARGAGTDTQYF. In DNA form, the CDR3 reads TGCGCCAGCAGCTTGTCCGCGCGGGGGGCGGGGACAGATACGCAGTATTTT. This rearrangement joins TRBV5-1 to TRBJ2-3; 8 nucleotides agree with TRBD2. The V gene end was trimmed by 1 base and the J gene end by 3 bases; junction bases not matched to a gene: 10. CDR3 length equals 17 residues. Germline values: CDR1 SGHRS, CDR2 YFSETQ. Drawing the rest from reference TRBV5-1 and TRBJ2-3, the complete variable domain is KAGVTQTPRYLIKTRGQQVTLSCSPISGHRSVSWYQQTPGQGLQFLFEYFSETQRNKGNFPGRFSGRQFSNSRSEMNVSTLELGDSALYLCASSLSARGAGTDTQYFGPGTRLTVL.